A selection of T cell receptor beta chains follows, all from one sample in a study of cytomegalovirus exposure and HLA in healthy donors. The method was immunoSEQ multiplex PCR; TCRdb's version includes in-frame clones alone and lacks a portion of them. The sample has approximately 54,000 clones, approximately 90% seen once; the top ten hold around 8.4%. Input material: PBMCs. The receptors were gathered from a woman aged 18-29 years in good health and CMV-seropositive. CDR3s include the opening cysteine and the closing phenylalanine or tryptophan. The D gene is left open where the match is weak. Expanded clones get a size class; other rows say once, few or many, or leave the size out.

V gene	clone size	J gene	D gene	CDR3 DNA	CDR3 protein
TRBV13	.	TRBJ1-6	TRBD1	TGTGCCAGCAGCTCCGGGACAGGGGGCTATAATTCACCCCTCCACTTT	CASSSGTGGYNSPLHF
TRBV5-4	.	TRBJ1-5	.	TGTGCCAGCAGCTTGGACGCCGGGTCCAATCAGCCCCAGCATTTT	CASSLDAGSNQPQHF
TRBV6-1	.	TRBJ1-2	.	TGTGCCAGCAGTGACGGCACAGCCACCTATGGCTACACCTTC	CASSDGTATYGYTF
TRBV11-3	.	TRBJ2-3	TRBD1	TGTGCCAGCAGCTTAGGTGGGACAGGGGGCGCTTCAGATACGCAGTATTTT	CASSLGGTGGASDTQYF
TRBV5-6	.	TRBJ2-1	.	TGTGCCAGCAGCTTGGTCGGGCGGGACAGCTATGAGCAGTTCTTC	CASSLVGRDSYEQFF
TRBV6-4	.	TRBJ2-3	TRBD1	TGTGCCAGCAGTGACTCGGGCAGGGGGCGTAGTAATACGCAGTATTTT	CASSDSGRGRSNTQYF
TRBV7-9	.	TRBJ2-3	.	TGTGCCAGCAGCTTAGTTACACAACCGTCCAAAGATACGCAGTATTTT	CASSLVTQPSKDTQYF
TRBV4-2	.	TRBJ2-5	.	TGTGCCAGCAGTCGACAGAGAACCCAAGAGACCCAGTACTTC	CASSRQRTQETQYF
TRBV29-1	.	TRBJ2-3	.	TGCAGCGTTGTGCTAGCTACAGATACGCAGTATTTT	CSVVLATDTQYF
TRBV6-5	.	TRBJ2-5	TRBD1	TGTGCCAGCAAGCCGGGACAGGCTCAAGAGACCCAGTACTTC	CASKPGQAQETQYF
TRBV7-8	few	TRBJ2-7	.	TGTGCCAGCAGCTTAGCGGGGCCCTCCTACGAGCAGTACTTC	CASSLAGPSYEQYF
TRBV2	.	TRBJ1-5	TRBD1	TGTGCCAGCAGTGAAGACAGGGGTGGTCAGCCCCAGCATTTT	CASSEDRGGQPQHF
TRBV18	.	TRBJ1-4	.	TGTGCCAGCTCACCACCGGGAGGGCCCGGCGAAAAACTGTTTTTT	CASSPPGGPGEKLFF
TRBV2	.	TRBJ2-5	.	TGTGCCAGCATCGAAATGGGCGCGATTCAAGAGACCCAGTACTTC	CASIEMGAIQETQYF
TRBV30	once	TRBJ2-1	TRBD2	TGTGCCTGGAGTGGCAAGTCTAGCGGGGGCCCCTCCTACAATGAGCAGTTCTTC	CAWSGKSSGGPSYNEQFF
TRBV9	.	TRBJ2-7	.	TGTGCCAGCAGCGTAGGATCCGGGTCCTACGAGCAGTACTTC	CASSVGSGSYEQYF
TRBV5-1	.	TRBJ1-1	.	TGCGCCAGCAGCTTGGAAACAGGCAGAACTGAAGCTTTCTTT	CASSLETGRTEAFF
TRBV6-5	.	TRBJ2-7	TRBD2	TGTGCCAGCAGTTCTCCGGCGGGGGGGACCTACGAGCAGTACTTC	CASSSPAGGTYEQYF
TRBV20-1	.	TRBJ1-2	.	TGCAGTGCTAGAGTGGGGCAGGGCTACACCTTC	CSARVGQGYTF
TRBV5-1	.	TRBJ1-2	.	TGCGCCAGCAGCTTACAGGGATTTGAACGAGGTGGCTACACCTTC	CASSLQGFERGGYTF
TRBV5-6	.	TRBJ1-1	.	TGTGCCAGCAGCCCGAGAAACCTGAACACTGAAGCTTTCTTT	CASSPRNLNTEAFF
TRBV5-1	.	TRBJ2-7	.	TGCGCCAGCAGCCCCAAGGACACAAGGGCCGCCTACGAGCAGTACTTC	CASSPKDTRAAYEQYF
TRBV6-1	.	TRBJ1-1	.	TGTGCCAGCAGTGAGTCCAGGAACACTGAAGCTTTCTTT	CASSESRNTEAFF
TRBV18	.	TRBJ1-5	.	TGTGCCAGCTCACCAAGTCGGGGGAAGAGTCAGCCCCAGCATTTT	CASSPSRGKSQPQHF
TRBV19	.	TRBJ2-7	TRBD1	TGTGCCAGTAGTATCGGACAGGGGGCCTCCTACGAGCAGTACTTC	CASSIGQGASYEQYF
TRBV5-1	.	TRBJ1-3	TRBD1	TGCGCCAGCAGCGCGACAGGGGAATCTGGAAACACCATATATTTT	CASSATGESGNTIYF
TRBV5-6	.	TRBJ1-5	.	TGTGCCAGCAGCTTTGGGAGTATGGACAATCAGCCCCAGCATTTT	CASSFGSMDNQPQHF
TRBV19	.	TRBJ1-6	.	TGTGCCAGTAGTATCTCCGGTAACCCTAATTCACCCCTCCACTTT	CASSISGNPNSPLHF
TRBV2	.	TRBJ2-7	.	TGTGCCAGCAGTGACTCCCGCTACGAGCAGTACTTC	CASSDSRYEQYF
TRBV19	.	TRBJ1-3	.	TGTGCCAGTAGTTCGGTCTCTGGAAACACCATATATTTT	CASSSVSGNTIYF
TRBV4-1	once	TRBJ1-1	.	TGCGCCAGCAGCCAAGGAAGTGAGGGCGGTGAAGCTTTCTTT	CASSQGSEGGEAFF
TRBV7-6	.	TRBJ1-4	.	TGTGCCAGCAGCTTTACCAGGGCTAATGAAAAACTGTTTTTT	CASSFTRANEKLFF
TRBV6-5	.	TRBJ1-1	.	TGTGCCAGCAGTTACCCGGGACAGAACACTGAAGCTTTCTTT	CASSYPGQNTEAFF
TRBV25-1	large	TRBJ2-7	.	TGTGCCAGCAGTGGAGGAAACGAGCAGTACTTC	CASSGGNEQYF
TRBV5-1	.	TRBJ2-3	TRBD2	TGCGCCAGCAGCTTGTATTCTAGCGGGGGCACAGATACGCAGTATTTT	CASSLYSSGGTDTQYF
TRBV4-2	.	TRBJ2-3	TRBD2	TGTGCCAGCAGCCAAGATATCGAGCGGGGGGGCAGTTACCCAGATACGCAGTATTTT	CASSQDIERGGSYPDTQYF